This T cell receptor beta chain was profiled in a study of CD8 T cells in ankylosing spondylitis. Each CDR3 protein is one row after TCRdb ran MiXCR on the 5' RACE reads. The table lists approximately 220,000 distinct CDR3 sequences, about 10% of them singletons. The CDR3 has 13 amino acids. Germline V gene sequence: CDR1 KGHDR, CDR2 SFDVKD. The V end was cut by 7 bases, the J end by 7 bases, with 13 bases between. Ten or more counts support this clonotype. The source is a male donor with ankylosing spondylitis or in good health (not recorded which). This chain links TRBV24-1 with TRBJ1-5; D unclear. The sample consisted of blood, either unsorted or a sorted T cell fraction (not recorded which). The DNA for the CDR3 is TGTGCCACCAGCCGAACGTCCCGACAGCCCCAGCATTTT. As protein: CATSRTSRQPQHF.